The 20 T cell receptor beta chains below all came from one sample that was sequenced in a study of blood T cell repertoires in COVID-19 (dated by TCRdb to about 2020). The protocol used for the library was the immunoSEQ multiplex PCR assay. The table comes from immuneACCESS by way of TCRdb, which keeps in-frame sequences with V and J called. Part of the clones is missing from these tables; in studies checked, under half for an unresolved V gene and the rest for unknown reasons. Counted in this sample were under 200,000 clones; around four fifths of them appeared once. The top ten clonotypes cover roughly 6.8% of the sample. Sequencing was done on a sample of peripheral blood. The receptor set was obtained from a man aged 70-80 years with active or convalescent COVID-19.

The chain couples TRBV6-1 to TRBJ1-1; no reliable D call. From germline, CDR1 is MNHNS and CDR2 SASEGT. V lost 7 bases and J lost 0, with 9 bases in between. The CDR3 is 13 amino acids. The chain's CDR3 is CASNPRVNTEAFF. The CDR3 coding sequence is TGTGCCAGCAACCCACGGGTGAACACTGAAGCTTTCTTT.

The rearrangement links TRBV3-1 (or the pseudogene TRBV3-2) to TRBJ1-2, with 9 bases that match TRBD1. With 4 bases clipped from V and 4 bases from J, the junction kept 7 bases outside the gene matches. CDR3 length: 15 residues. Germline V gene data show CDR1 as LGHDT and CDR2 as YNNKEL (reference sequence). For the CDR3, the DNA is TGTGCCAGCAGCCCGAGACAGGGGGGACTCTATGGCTACACCTTC. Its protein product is CASSPRQGGLYGYTF.

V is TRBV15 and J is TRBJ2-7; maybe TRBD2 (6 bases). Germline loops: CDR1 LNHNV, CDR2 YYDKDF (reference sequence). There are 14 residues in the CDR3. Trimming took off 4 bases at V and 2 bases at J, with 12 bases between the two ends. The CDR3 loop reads CATSISRGTYEQYF. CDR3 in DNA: TGTGCCACCAGCATTTCCCGGGGGACCTACGAGCAGTACTTC.

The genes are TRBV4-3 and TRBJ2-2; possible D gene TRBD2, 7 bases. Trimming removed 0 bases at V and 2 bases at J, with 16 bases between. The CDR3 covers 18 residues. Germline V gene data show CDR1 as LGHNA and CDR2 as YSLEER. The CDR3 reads CASSQERGGPINTGELFF. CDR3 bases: TGCGCCAGCAGCCAAGAAAGGGGGGGGCCTATTAACACCGGGGAGCTGTTTTTT.

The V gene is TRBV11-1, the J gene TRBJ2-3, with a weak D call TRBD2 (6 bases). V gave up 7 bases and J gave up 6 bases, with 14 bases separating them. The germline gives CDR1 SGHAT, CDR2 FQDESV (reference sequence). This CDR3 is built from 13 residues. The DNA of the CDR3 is TGTGCCAGCACTTCGAAGGAGGGCGATACGCAGTATTTT. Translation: CASTSKEGDTQYF. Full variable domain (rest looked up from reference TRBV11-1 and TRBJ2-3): EAEVAQSPRYKITEKSQAVAFWCDPISGHATLYWYRQILGQGPELLVQFQDESVVDDSQLPKDRFSAERLKGVDSTLKIQPAELGDSAMYLCASTSKEGDTQYFGPGTRLTVL.

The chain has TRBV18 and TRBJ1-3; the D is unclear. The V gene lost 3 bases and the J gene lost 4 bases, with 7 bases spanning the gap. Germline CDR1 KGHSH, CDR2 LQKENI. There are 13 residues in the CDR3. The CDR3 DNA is TGTGCCAGCTCACCGGGAGTCGGAAACACCATATATTTT. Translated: CASSPGVGNTIYF.

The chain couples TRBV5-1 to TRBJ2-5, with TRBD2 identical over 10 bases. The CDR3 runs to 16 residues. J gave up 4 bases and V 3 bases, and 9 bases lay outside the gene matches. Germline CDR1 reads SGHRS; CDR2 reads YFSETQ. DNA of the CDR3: TGCGCCAGCAGCTCTAGCGGGAGTTTAGTGGTAGAGACCCAGTACTTC. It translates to CASSSSGSLVVETQYF.

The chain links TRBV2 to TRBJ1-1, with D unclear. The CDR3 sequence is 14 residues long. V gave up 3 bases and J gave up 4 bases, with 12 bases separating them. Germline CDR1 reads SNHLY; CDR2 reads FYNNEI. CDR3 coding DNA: TGTGCCAGCAGTGATCGGGTGTTGGCCACTGAAGCTTTCTTT. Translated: CASSDRVLATEAFF.

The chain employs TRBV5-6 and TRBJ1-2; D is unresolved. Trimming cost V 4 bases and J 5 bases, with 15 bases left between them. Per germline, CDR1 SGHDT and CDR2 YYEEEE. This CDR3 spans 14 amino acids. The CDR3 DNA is TGTGCCAGCAGCCGATGGGAGGGAGAATATGGCTACACCTTC. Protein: CASSRWEGEYGYTF. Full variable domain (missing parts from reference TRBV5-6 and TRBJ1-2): DAGVTQSPTHLIKTRGQQVTLRCSPKSGHDTVSWYQQALGQGPQFIFQYYEEEERQRGNFPDRFSGHQFPNYSSELNVNALLLGDSALYLCASSRWEGEYGYTFGSGTRLTVV.

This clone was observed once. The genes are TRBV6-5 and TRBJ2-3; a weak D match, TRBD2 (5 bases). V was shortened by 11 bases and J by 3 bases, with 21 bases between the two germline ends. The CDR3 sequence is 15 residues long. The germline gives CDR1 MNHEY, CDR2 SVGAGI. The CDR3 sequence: CAGQGSSGSTDTQYF. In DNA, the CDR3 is TGTGCCGGCCAAGGGAGCTCGGGGTCAACAGATACGCAGTATTTT.

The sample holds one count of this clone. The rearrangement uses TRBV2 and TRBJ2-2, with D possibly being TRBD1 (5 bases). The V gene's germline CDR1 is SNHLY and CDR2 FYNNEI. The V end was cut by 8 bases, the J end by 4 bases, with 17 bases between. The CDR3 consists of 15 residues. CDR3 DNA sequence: TGTGCCAGCGCCGAGGAGCAGGGCCCCACCGGGGAGCTGTTTTTT. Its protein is CASAEEQGPTGELFF.

CDR3: CASSLMTGGNQPQHF. The CDR3 DNA sequence: TGCGCCAGCAGCTTGATGACGGGGGGCAATCAGCCCCAGCATTTT. The chain links TRBV5-1 to TRBJ1-5; maybe TRBD1 (5 bases). CDR3 length: 15 residues. V was pared by 1 base and J by 2 bases, with 10 bases between. Germline-derived CDR1 and CDR2 are SGHRS and YFSETQ.

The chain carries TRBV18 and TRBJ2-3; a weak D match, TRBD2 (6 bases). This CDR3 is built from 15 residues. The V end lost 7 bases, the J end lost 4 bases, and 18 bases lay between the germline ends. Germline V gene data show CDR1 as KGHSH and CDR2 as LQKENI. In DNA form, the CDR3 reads TGTGCCAGCTTTACCGGGAGCTCACGCGCAGATACGCAGTATTTT. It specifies CASFTGSSRADTQYF.

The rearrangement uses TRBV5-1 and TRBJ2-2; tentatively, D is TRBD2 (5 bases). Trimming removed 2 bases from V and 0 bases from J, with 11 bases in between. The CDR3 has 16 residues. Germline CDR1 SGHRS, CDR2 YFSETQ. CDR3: CASSFREQTNTGELFF. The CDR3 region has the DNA TGCGCCAGCAGCTTCCGGGAACAGACGAACACCGGGGAGCTGTTTTTT.

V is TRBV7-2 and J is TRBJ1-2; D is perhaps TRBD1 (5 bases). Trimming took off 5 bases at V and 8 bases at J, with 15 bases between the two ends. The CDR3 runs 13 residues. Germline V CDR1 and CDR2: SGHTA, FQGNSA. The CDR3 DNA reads TGTGCCAGCAGCAGATCCCCGGGGGGGGGCTACACCTTC. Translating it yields CASSRSPGGGYTF.

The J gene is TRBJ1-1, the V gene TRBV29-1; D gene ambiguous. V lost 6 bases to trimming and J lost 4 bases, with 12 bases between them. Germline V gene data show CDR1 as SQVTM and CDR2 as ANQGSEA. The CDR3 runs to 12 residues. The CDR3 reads CSVRPRGTEAFF. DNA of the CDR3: TGCAGCGTCCGACCCCGGGGCACTGAAGCTTTCTTT.

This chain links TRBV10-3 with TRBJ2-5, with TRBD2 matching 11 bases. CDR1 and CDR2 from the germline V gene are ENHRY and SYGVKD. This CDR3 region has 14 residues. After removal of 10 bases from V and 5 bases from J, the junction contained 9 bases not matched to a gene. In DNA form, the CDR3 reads TGTGCCACAGATAGCGGGAGGGCCGGGGAGACCCAGTACTTC. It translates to CATDSGRAGETQYF.

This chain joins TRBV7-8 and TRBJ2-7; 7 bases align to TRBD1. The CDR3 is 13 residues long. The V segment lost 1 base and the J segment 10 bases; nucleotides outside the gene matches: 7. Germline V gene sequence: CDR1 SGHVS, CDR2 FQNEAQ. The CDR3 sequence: CASSLESRGRQYF. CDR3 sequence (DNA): TGTGCCAGCAGCTTAGAATCAAGGGGGCGACAGTACTTC.

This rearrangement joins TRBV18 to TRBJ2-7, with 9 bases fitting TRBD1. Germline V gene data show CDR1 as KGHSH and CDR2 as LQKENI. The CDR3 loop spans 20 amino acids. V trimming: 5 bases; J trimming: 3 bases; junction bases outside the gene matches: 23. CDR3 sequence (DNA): TGTGCCAGCTCAAAAGAGGGACAGGGTACCTGGGTAGGTGACGACTACGAGCAGTACTTC. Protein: CASSKEGQGTWVGDDYEQYF.

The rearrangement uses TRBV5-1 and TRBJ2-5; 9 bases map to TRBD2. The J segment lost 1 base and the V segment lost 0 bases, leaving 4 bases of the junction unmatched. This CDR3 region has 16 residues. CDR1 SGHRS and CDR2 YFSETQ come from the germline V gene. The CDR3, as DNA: TGCGCCAGCAGCTTGGATGCGGGGGGGCCCCAAGAGACCCAGTACTTC. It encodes CASSLDAGGPQETQYF.